The source of this T cell receptor (beta chain) is a study of blood T cells in healthy people across ages. Notes on the study in general: Higher diversity, along with more naive CD4+ cells, distinguished long-lived donors from aged donors.

PCR was performed a second time for about 6 to 12 cycles using a sample-barcoded 5' primer and a J-beta primer mix. One entry per CDR3 protein, called by TCRdb with MiXCR from the 5' RACE reads. Of 710,000 or so distinct CDR3 sequences listed, 22% were seen once; the top ten hold roughly 22%. Trimming stripped 4 bases from V and 5 bases from J, with 14 bases between. Germline V gene sequence: CDR1 MNHEY, CDR2 SVGAGI. This CDR3 spans 14 amino acids. This clonotype was counted a few times. Its antigen is unknown. Material for sequencing was blood. The V gene is TRBV6-5, the J gene TRBJ1-2; a possible D gene is TRBD1 (6 bases). This sequence was found in a man in his 70s in good health. The DNA of the CDR3 is TGTGCCAGCAGTTCTCAACTGACAGGATATGGCTACACCTTC. Translation gives CASSSQLTGYGYTF.